A single sample is the source of the 23 T cell receptor beta chains below, sequenced in a study of blood T cell repertoires in COVID-19. TCRdb's table, derived via immunoSEQ multiplex PCR, lists solely in-frame clones and lacks some. The table has 200,000 to 300,000 clones, almost 85% seen once. The material sequenced was peripheral blood. The receptors shown here come from a man between 50 and 59 years old with acute or convalescent COVID-19.

This sequence joins TRBV5-4 and TRBJ1-1; 7 bases agree with TRBD1. The CDR3 has 15 residues. Germline CDR1 is SGHNT and CDR2 is YYREEE (reference sequence). V lost 4 bases to trimming and J lost 6 bases; unmatched junction nucleotides: 12. The CDR3 DNA follows: TGTGCCAGCAGCCCCCAGAGGGGGCGCGGGGCTGAAGCTTTCTTT. Translation gives CASSPQRGRGAEAFF.

This clone appeared once. The genes are TRBV27 and TRBJ1-4, with 8 bases lining up with TRBD1. V lost 2 bases, J lost 10 bases, and 3 bases stayed unmatched. Germline V CDR1 and CDR2: MNHEY, SMNVEV (reference sequence). The CDR3 is 13 residues long. The CDR3 loop reads CASSLAGGRKLFF. CDR3 sequence (DNA): TGTGCCAGCAGTTTAGCAGGGGGCCGAAAACTGTTTTTT.

The chain carries TRBV27 and TRBJ1-6; 9 nucleotides match TRBD1. Germline values: CDR1 MNHEY, CDR2 SMNVEV (reference sequence). This CDR3 contains 17 residues. The trim removed 5 bases at V and 9 bases at J, leaving 14 bases unmatched. As DNA, the CDR3 is TGTGCCAGCAGTATCTCGATTCCGGGACAGGGTTTTTCACCCCTCCACTTT. Its protein product is CASSISIPGQGFSPLHF.

The CDR3 DNA follows: TGTGCCATCAGCAAGACAGGGAACAGCAATCAGCCCCAGCATTTT. Translated, it gives CAISKTGNSNQPQHF. The V and J genes are TRBV10-3 and TRBJ1-5; TRBD1 matches at 7 bases. From germline, CDR1 is ENHRY and CDR2 SYGVKD. This CDR3 has 15 amino acids. Germline trimming cut 6 bases from V and 1 base from J; bases unmatched to any gene: 6.

The gene calls are TRBV18 and TRBJ1-4, with TRBD1 identical over 8 bases. Germline V gene data show CDR1 as KGHSH and CDR2 as LQKENI. The CDR3 spans 15 residues. The J segment lost 7 bases and the V segment lost 4 bases, leaving 8 bases of the junction unmatched. The CDR3 DNA reads as TGTGCCAGCTCACTAAAGACAGGGGTCGCTGAAAAACTGTTTTTT. It is translated as CASSLKTGVAEKLFF.

V usage is TRBV7-2 and J usage is TRBJ1-1, with 7 positions matching TRBD1. The germline V gene encodes CDR1 SGHTA and CDR2 FQGNSA. The V and J ends lost 2 bases and 6 bases, in that order; junction bases with no gene match: 3. The CDR3 loop spans 13 amino acids. CDR3: CASSLYRGPEAFF. The CDR3 bases are TGTGCCAGCAGCTTATACAGGGGCCCTGAAGCTTTCTTT.

This sequence joins TRBV19 and TRBJ1-5; D perhaps matches TRBD1 (5 bases). Trimming stripped 7 bases from V and 2 bases from J, with 15 bases between. The CDR3 loop spans 15 amino acids. Germline CDR1 and CDR2: LNHDA and SQIVND (reference sequence). The CDR3 is CASTMGPSGNQPQHF. The CDR3 nucleotides are TGTGCCAGTACCATGGGGCCCTCGGGCAATCAGCCCCAGCATTTT.

This chain links TRBV6-5 with TRBJ2-1; 10 nucleotides match TRBD2. Germline V gene sequence: CDR1 MNHEY, CDR2 SVGAGI. The V gene end was trimmed by 6 bases and the J gene end by 3 bases; junction bases not matched to a gene: 5. The length of the CDR3 is 15 residues. The CDR3 sequence: CASRTGTSDYNEQFF. The DNA of the CDR3 is TGTGCCAGCAGAACCGGGACTAGCGACTACAATGAGCAGTTCTTC.

This clone has only one observation. This chain connects TRBV9 to TRBJ2-1, with 9 bases aligning to TRBD2. CDR1 SGDLS and CDR2 YYNGEE come from the germline V gene. The J segment lost 1 base and the V segment lost 3 bases, leaving 17 bases of the junction unmatched. The CDR3 has 20 amino acids. The CDR3 region has the DNA TGTGCCAGCAGCGACCCGAATTACCCGACTAGCGGACAGTCCTACAATGAGCAGTTCTTC. It encodes CASSDPNYPTSGQSYNEQFF.

This clone came up once. This chain joins TRBV24-1 and TRBJ1-2, with TRBD1 identical over 7 bases. The CDR3 has 14 amino acids. J gave up 5 bases and V 4 bases, and 6 bases lay outside the gene matches. The germline gives CDR1 KGHDR, CDR2 SFDVKD. As DNA, the CDR3 is TGTGCCACCAGTGACCGGGGACAGAGTTATGGCTACACCTTC. The encoded protein is CATSDRGQSYGYTF.

The V call is TRBV20-1, the J call TRBJ2-1, with TRBD2 identical over 7 bases. CDR3 length: 14 amino acids. The V gene's germline CDR1 is DFQATT and CDR2 SNEGSKA (reference sequence). V lost 3 bases to trimming and J lost 10 bases; unmatched junction nucleotides: 12. The CDR3 sequence: CSASGDYPRGEQFF. For the CDR3, the DNA is TGCAGTGCTAGTGGGGACTACCCTCGTGGCGAGCAGTTCTTC.

The V call is TRBV6-5, the J call TRBJ2-3; 11 bases align to TRBD2. Germline trimming cut 8 bases from V and 2 bases from J; bases unmatched to any gene: 3. This CDR3 has 14 amino acids. The germline V gene has CDR1 MNHEY and CDR2 SVGAGI. The CDR3 DNA follows: TGTGCCAGCCGACTAGCGGGATTCACAGATACGCAGTATTTT. Translating gives CASRLAGFTDTQYF.

The genes are TRBV6-1 and TRBJ2-5; D unclear. Germline assignment: CDR1 MNHNS and CDR2 SASEGT. The CDR3 consists of 13 residues. Trimming stripped 1 base from V and 7 bases from J, with 10 bases between. The CDR3 coding sequence is TGTGCCAGCAGTGAAGGACTGGCCGGGACCCAGTACTTC. Encoded protein: CASSEGLAGTQYF.

This chain connects TRBV18 to TRBJ2-5; 9 nucleotides line up with TRBD2. The germline V gene encodes CDR1 KGHSH and CDR2 LQKENI. The CDR3 contains 15 residues. V lost 8 bases and J lost 0; bases outside the gene matches: 7. The CDR3 DNA reads TGTGCCAGCGCTCTAGCGGGGCAGTACCAAGAGACCCAGTACTTC. It encodes CASALAGQYQETQYF.

The chain uses TRBV6-5 and TRBJ1-1; unclear D gene. V was pared by 4 bases and J by 4 bases, with 13 bases between. The CDR3 consists of 14 residues. CDR1 MNHEY and CDR2 SVGAGI come from the germline V gene. CDR3 bases: TGTGCCAGCAGTTTCCCGACCGGGGTCACTGAAGCTTTCTTT. As protein: CASSFPTGVTEAFF.

The V call is TRBV2, the J call TRBJ2-7; TRBD2 aligns across 11 bases. V shed 5 bases, J shed 0 bases, and the junction held 9 bases outside the gene matches. CDR1 and CDR2 (germline): SNHLY, FYNNEI. CDR3 length: 17 residues. The chain's CDR3 is CASSPRLAGPSSYEQYF. In DNA, the CDR3 is TGTGCCAGCAGTCCTAGACTAGCGGGGCCAAGCTCCTACGAGCAGTACTTC. Full variable domain (rest looked up from reference TRBV2 and TRBJ2-7): EPEVTQTPSHQVTQMGQEVILRCVPISNHLYFYWYRQILGQKVEFLVSFYNNEISEKSEIFDDQFSVERPDGSNFTLKIRSTKLEDSAMYFCASSPRLAGPSSYEQYFGPGTRLTVT.

In its sample, this clone was seen a few times. The gene calls are TRBV14 and TRBJ1-2, with TRBD1 identical over 9 bases. V gave up 4 bases and J gave up 6 bases; unmatched junction bases: 12. Germline V gives CDR1 SGHDN, CDR2 FVKESK. The CDR3 has 16 amino acids. As DNA, the CDR3 is TGTGCCAGCAGCCCAACTTACAGGGGGCGAGTCCATGGCTACACCTTC. Protein: CASSPTYRGRVHGYTF.

The chain carries TRBV28 and TRBJ1-2; the D is unclear. Trimming cost V 1 base and J 4 bases, with 10 bases left between them. Germline V gene data show CDR1 as MDHEN and CDR2 as SYDVKM. The CDR3 length is 14 residues. This CDR3 is CASSLYSDSYGYTF. The CDR3 DNA is TGTGCCAGCAGTTTATACTCCGATAGCTATGGCTACACCTTC.

The V gene is TRBV7-8, the J gene TRBJ2-1; a possible D gene is TRBD2 (5 bases). Deletions cut 4 bases from V and 4 bases from J, with 14 bases between. CDR1 and CDR2 from the germline V gene are SGHVS and FQNEAQ. This CDR3 has 15 amino acids. CDR3 loop: CASSSSGISYNEQFF. CDR3 bases: TGTGCCAGCAGCTCCAGCGGAATATCTTACAATGAGCAGTTCTTC.

The rearrangement links TRBV30 to TRBJ2-7; TRBD1 matches at 7 bases. Germline V CDR1 and CDR2: GTSNPN, SVGIG (reference sequence). The junction had 11 bases not matched to a gene; V was cut back by 4 bases and J by 2 bases. There are 15 residues in the CDR3. This chain's CDR3 is CAWIMERDRAYEQYF. The CDR3 bases are TGTGCCTGGATTATGGAACGTGACAGGGCCTACGAGCAGTACTTC.

V is TRBV5-6 and J is TRBJ2-7; TRBD1 might be the D (5 bases). CDR3 size: 13 residues. Looked up from germline, CDR1 is SGHDT and CDR2 is YYEEEE. The germline V and J ends were trimmed by 3 bases and 4 bases, with 11 bases remaining between them. CDR3 in amino acids: CASSYRRTYEQYF. The CDR3 DNA is TGTGCCAGCAGCTACCGTCGGACATACGAGCAGTACTTC.

The chain couples TRBV15 to TRBJ2-3; 12 bases fit TRBD2. CDR3 size: 16 residues. In germline, CDR1 is LNHNV, CDR2 YYDKDF (reference sequence). V trimming: 6 bases; J trimming: 0 bases; junction bases outside the gene matches: 4. The CDR3 here is CATSNGLAGSTDTQYF. The CDR3 nucleotides are TGTGCCACCAGTAACGGACTAGCGGGAAGCACAGATACGCAGTATTTT.

This clone was detected a few times. This rearrangement joins TRBV11-2 to TRBJ1-5; tentatively, D is TRBD1 (5 bases). Germline V gene data show CDR1 as SGHAT and CDR2 as FQNNGV. Between the trimmed V and J ends, which lost 1 base and 4 bases, there was a span of 11 bases. The CDR3 extends over 15 amino acids. The DNA for the CDR3 is TGTGCCAGCAGCTTAGGTTGGGGGGGGAATCAGCCCCAGCATTTT. This gives the protein CASSLGWGGNQPQHF.